This T cell receptor (beta chain) was captured in a study of cytomegalovirus exposure and HLA in healthy donors. The PCR had 60 Vbeta and 13 Jbeta primers. Clones were read by immunoSEQ multiplex PCR, and TCRdb kept only the in-frame ones, dropping some. The specimen's table records under 250,000 clones. V was shortened by 8 bases and J by 0 bases, with 16 bases between the two germline ends. Per the germline V gene, CDR1 is LNHDA and CDR2 is SQIVND (reference sequence). The CDR3 extends over 15 amino acids. This TCR was sampled from a girl aged 2-10 years in good health and CMV-seropositive. The sequencing sample was made of PBMCs. The chain carries TRBV19 and TRBJ1-1; the D gene is possibly TRBD1 (5 bases). The CDR3 coding sequence is TGTGCCAGTTCCTTCGTCGCCAGGGTGAACACTGAAGCTTTCTTT. Translating it yields CASSFVARVNTEAFF.